Listed below are T cell receptor beta chains from one sample, sequenced in a study of long-term antiretroviral therapy in people with HIV. The data were produced by immunoSEQ multiplex PCR, yet TCRdb's version contains in-frame clones alone and is incomplete. This sample has about 35,000 clones, with 80% to 90% found just once. Sequences were derived from unsorted PBMCs, sampled 2.2 years after starting antiretroviral therapy. The receptor set was obtained from a man aged 18 to 35 with HIV. Each CDR3 is given with its conserved first and last residue. Fields, in order: V gene, D gene, clone size, J gene, CDR3 protein, CDR3 DNA. D genes are given only for firm matches. Where a row states a size, it is once, few, many or the class of an expanded clone; other rows omit it.

V: TRBV15; D: TRBD2; size: NA; J: TRBJ2-1; CDR3: CATSTDGASGHEQFF; DNA: TGTGCCACCAGCACCGATGGGGCTAGCGGTCATGAGCAGTTCTTC
V: TRBV7-2; D: NA; size: NA; J: TRBJ1-1; CDR3: CASSPYMNTEAFF; DNA: TGTGCCAGCAGCCCCTACATGAACACTGAAGCTTTCTTT
V: TRBV5-6; D: TRBD2; size: NA; J: TRBJ2-7; CDR3: CASSLGGRVWEQYF; DNA: TGTGCCAGCAGCTTGGGTGGGAGGGTGTGGGAGCAGTACTTC
V: TRBV21-1; D: NA; size: NA; J: TRBJ2-7; CDR3: CASSQGGTGRYPYEQYF; DNA: TGTGCCAGCAGCCAAGGAGGGACGGGGCGTTACCCCTACGAGCAGTACTTC
V: TRBV19; D: NA; size: NA; J: TRBJ2-1; CDR3: CASIPDSSYNEQFF; DNA: TGTGCCAGTATTCCGGACTCCTCCTACAATGAGCAGTTCTTC
V: TRBV7-8; D: TRBD1; size: NA; J: TRBJ2-7; CDR3: CASLSTFPGTDYEQYF; DNA: TGTGCCAGCCTAAGTACTTTTCCCGGGACAGACTACGAGCAGTACTTC
V: TRBV15; D: NA; size: once; J: TRBJ2-1; CDR3: CATSRDRASSNEQFF; DNA: TGTGCCACCAGCAGAGATCGGGCTAGCTCCAATGAGCAGTTCTTC
V: TRBV5-1; D: TRBD1; size: few; J: TRBJ1-5; CDR3: CASSSPGQGAAYDQPQHF; DNA: TGCGCCAGCAGCTCACCGGGACAGGGGGCGGCTTACGATCAGCCCCAGCATTTT
V: TRBV27; D: NA; size: once; J: TRBJ1-5; CDR3: CASSLGGSGQPQHF; DNA: TGTGCCAGCAGTTTAGGGGGTAGTGGTCAGCCCCAGCATTTT
V: TRBV4-1; D: TRBD1; size: NA; J: TRBJ1-6; CDR3: CASSQWQGDPYNSPLHF; DNA: TGCGCCAGCAGCCAATGGCAGGGGGACCCCTATAATTCACCCCTCCACTTT
V: TRBV5-5; D: NA; size: NA; J: TRBJ2-1; CDR3: CASSRGQVQGEQFF; DNA: TGTGCCAGCAGCAGAGGGCAGGTACAAGGTGAGCAGTTCTTC
V: TRBV6-1; D: NA; size: NA; J: TRBJ1-2; CDR3: CASSEARLPGPSYGYTF; DNA: TGTGCCAGCAGTGAAGCGAGGCTCCCAGGGCCATCCTATGGCTACACCTTC
V: TRBV5-1; D: NA; size: NA; J: TRBJ2-3; CDR3: CASSLGDGRPDGDTQYF; DNA: TGCGCCAGCAGCTTGGGTGATGGGCGGCCCGACGGAGATACGCAGTATTTT
V: TRBV19; D: TRBD1; size: once; J: TRBJ1-4; CDR3: CASSRDRGREKLFF; DNA: TGTGCCAGTAGCCGGGACAGGGGACGAGAAAAACTGTTTTTT
V: TRBV6-1; D: TRBD1; size: once; J: TRBJ2-7; CDR3: CASMTGAAYEQYF; DNA: TGTGCCAGCATGACAGGGGCTGCCTACGAGCAGTACTTC
V: TRBV6-1; D: NA; size: NA; J: TRBJ2-7; CDR3: CASSDKEGTLLYEQYF; DNA: TGTGCCAGCAGTGATAAAGAGGGAACCCTCCTCTACGAGCAGTACTTC
V: TRBV30; D: NA; size: once; J: TRBJ1-3; CDR3: CAFRPPGGLRGNTIYF; DNA: TGTGCCTTTAGACCCCCCGGAGGGTTAAGGGGAAACACCATATATTTT
V: TRBV5-1; D: TRBD2; size: NA; J: TRBJ2-5; CDR3: CASSQWGLAGAQETQYF; DNA: TGCGCCAGCAGCCAATGGGGACTAGCGGGAGCCCAAGAGACCCAGTACTTC
V: TRBV18; D: NA; size: NA; J: TRBJ2-1; CDR3: CASSPLTSGGGNEQFF; DNA: TGTGCCAGCTCACCACTTACTTCCGGGGGTGGAAATGAGCAGTTCTTC
V: TRBV9; D: NA; size: NA; J: TRBJ2-7; CDR3: CASSLGGTEQYF; DNA: TGTGCCAGCAGCCTAGGTGGTACGGAGCAGTACTTC
V: TRBV9; D: NA; size: NA; J: TRBJ1-2; CDR3: CASSGTDLMNYGYTF; DNA: TGTGCCAGCAGCGGGACTGACTTGATGAACTATGGCTACACCTTC
V: TRBV30; D: NA; size: NA; J: TRBJ2-7; CDR3: CASREQSFSYEQYF; DNA: TGTGCCTCAAGGGAACAGTCCTTCTCCTACGAGCAGTACTTC
V: TRBV5-1; D: NA; size: NA; J: TRBJ1-4; CDR3: CASSLSNRDNEKLFF; DNA: TGCGCCAGCAGCTTAAGTAACAGAGATAATGAAAAACTGTTTTTT
V: TRBV7-2; D: TRBD1; size: NA; J: TRBJ2-1; CDR3: CASSLMRTGENEQFF; DNA: TGTGCCAGCAGCTTAATGAGGACAGGGGAAAATGAGCAGTTCTTC
V: TRBV7-2; D: NA; size: NA; J: TRBJ2-1; CDR3: CASSLERVNEQFF; DNA: TGTGCCAGCAGCTTAGAGAGAGTCAATGAGCAGTTCTTC
V: TRBV27; D: TRBD1; size: medium-sized; J: TRBJ2-7; CDR3: CASSHRDSYEQYF; DNA: TGTGCCAGCAGCCACCGGGACAGCTACGAGCAGTACTTC
V: TRBV10-3; D: NA; size: NA; J: TRBJ1-6; CDR3: CAISESGAEWSLHF; DNA: TGTGCCATCAGTGAGTCAGGCGCCGAGTGGTCCCTCCACTTT
V: TRBV29-1; D: TRBD2; size: NA; J: TRBJ2-5; CDR3: CSARTGGPPETQYF; DNA: TGCAGCGCCCGGACGGGGGGGCCCCCAGAGACCCAGTACTTC